Following are 6 T cell receptor beta chains from one sample sequenced in a study of CXCR3 chemokines and chemotherapy response in bladder cancer. Each CDR3 protein gets one entry after TCRdb re-called the PCR reads with MiXCR. This sample yields several thousand distinct CDR3 sequences, of which roughly 12% are seen a single time; roughly 15% belongs to the top ten. Sample acquisition took place from a patient whose treatment included neoadjuvant chemotherapy. These receptor sequences come from a human donor with bladder cancer that responded to neoadjuvant chemotherapy.

Comments on this clonotype: It is likely a read error: a sequence one base away is far more abundant. The chain employs TRBV10-3 and TRBJ1-1; D perhaps matches TRBD1 (5 bases). Trimming took 6 bases from V and 1 from J, leaving 12 bases between them. CDR1 is ENHRY and CDR2 is SYGVKD in the germline V gene. The CDR3 contains 14 residues. The CDR3 region has the DNA TGTGCCATCAGAGGACAAAAGGGGAACACTGAAGCTTTCTTT. Its translation is CAIRGQKGNTEAFF.

The V gene is TRBV20-1, the J gene TRBJ2-7, with D hard to call. Germline-derived CDR1 and CDR2 are DFQATT and SNEGSKA (reference sequence). The CDR3 sequence is 11 residues long. The V end was cut by 3 bases, the J end by 3 bases, with 6 bases between. The CDR3 loop is CSASVNYEQYF. The CDR3 nucleotides are TGCAGTGCTAGTGTGAACTACGAGCAGTACTTC.

Ten or more counts support this clonotype. The chain's CDR3 is CASSPPQGAYTEAFF. The CDR3 DNA reads TGTGCCAGCTCACCACCACAGGGGGCTTACACTGAAGCTTTCTTT. The chain links TRBV18 to TRBJ1-1, with TRBD1 matching over 9 bases. The CDR3 has 15 amino acids. The V and J ends lost 0 bases and 3 bases, in that order; junction bases with no gene match: 2. Germline V gene sequence: CDR1 KGHSH, CDR2 LQKENI.

This clonotype was counted between two and nine times. V and J are TRBV12-3 or TRBV12-4 and TRBJ2-5, with TRBD2 matching 7 bases. After removal of 1 base from V and 1 base from J, the junction contained 3 bases not matched to a gene. The CDR3 extends over 15 amino acids. The chain's CDR3 is CASSLVPGGQETQYF. As DNA, the CDR3 is TGTGCCAGCAGTTTAGTGCCGGGGGGCCAAGAGACCCAGTACTTC.

J is TRBJ2-7 and V is TRBV7-9; 8 positions agree with TRBD2. V shed 7 bases and J 2 bases; nucleotides not matched to a gene: 4. CDR1 is SEHNR and CDR2 is FQNEAQ in the germline V gene (reference sequence). The CDR3 sequence is 13 residues long. CDR3 DNA sequence: TGTGCCAGCAACCTAGCGGGCACCTACGAGCAGTACTTC. This translates into CASNLAGTYEQYF.

V usage is TRBV29-1 and J usage is TRBJ1-1; D is uncertain. V was clipped by 5 bases and J by 0 bases, with 10 bases between them. The CDR3 is 13 amino acids. Germline-derived CDR1 and CDR2 are SQVTM and ANQGSEA. CDR3 region: CSVTLGMNTEAFF. The CDR3 DNA sequence: TGCAGCGTTACCCTCGGCATGAACACTGAAGCTTTCTTT.